These 17 T cell receptor beta chains originate from one sample sequenced in a study of memory CD4+ T cells and cytomegalovirus serostatus. Generated by immunoSEQ multiplex PCR, the TCRdb table keeps only in-frame clones and is missing some. The table has approximately 42,000 clones, 79% seen once. Single viable CD3+CD4+CD8-CD45RO+ cells were sorted as the memory CD4+ T cells. Material: memory CD4+ T cells from blood. These TCRs come from an adult in good health and CMV-seronegative.

The chain carries TRBV18 and TRBJ2-2; D unresolved. The CDR3 contains 15 residues. From germline, CDR1 is KGHSH and CDR2 LQKENI. The V and J ends lost 6 bases and 0 bases respectively, with 11 bases between them. CDR3 DNA: TGTGCCAGCTCCCGGAGCGCCGCGAACACCGGGGAGCTGTTTTTT. This sequence encodes CASSRSAANTGELFF.

The chain combines TRBV11-3 with TRBJ2-1, with 8 bases aligning to TRBD2. CDR1 and CDR2 (germline): SGHNT, YENEEA. The V gene end was trimmed by 1 base and the J gene end by 1 base; junction bases not matched to a gene: 3. This CDR3 has 16 residues. The CDR3 DNA is TGTGCCAGCAGCTTAGTGGCGGGAGGTTCCTACAATGAGCAGTTCTTC. Protein: CASSLVAGGSYNEQFF.

The chain links TRBV4-2 to TRBJ1-1; D gene ambiguous. There are 11 residues in the CDR3. Germline CDR1 reads LGHNA; CDR2 reads YNFKEQ. V gave up 5 bases and J gave up 8 bases, with 9 bases separating them. CDR3 in amino acids: CASSLVGEAFF. CDR3 sequence (DNA): TGTGCCAGCAGCTTGGTCGGAGAAGCTTTCTTT.

The V and J genes are TRBV2 and TRBJ1-4, with a tentative D call TRBD1 (6 bases). The CDR3 consists of 14 residues. Germline V gene sequence: CDR1 SNHLY, CDR2 FYNNEI. V shed 10 bases and J shed 8 bases, with 20 bases lying between them. The CDR3 here is CATNRGAGGEKLFF. The CDR3 DNA reads TGTGCCACCAACCGGGGGGCCGGCGGAGAAAAACTGTTTTTT.

The chain recombines TRBV6-5 with TRBJ2-7; TRBD2 aligns across 8 bases. The CDR3 has 14 residues. CDR1 is MNHEY, CDR2 SVGAGI, per germline. J was trimmed by 0 bases and V by 6 bases; bases with no gene match: 4. CDR3 coding DNA: TGTGCCAGCAGGACCAGCGGGAGCTCCTACGAGCAGTACTTC. This gives the protein CASRTSGSSYEQYF.

The gene calls are TRBV2 and TRBJ1-2; tentative D call: TRBD1 (5 bases). The germline V gene has CDR1 SNHLY and CDR2 FYNNEI. V lost 4 bases to trimming and J lost 5 bases, with 14 bases between them. The CDR3 is 14 residues long. The CDR3 nucleotides read TGTGCCAGCAGTGGGAAGTCGGGGGGATATGGCTACACCTTC. It encodes CASSGKSGGYGYTF.

A single count supports this clone. The CDR3 nucleotides read TGTGCCAGCAGCCATTCAGGGGGCCTGACTGAAGCTTTCTTT. Its translation is CASSHSGGLTEAFF. This rearrangement joins TRBV5-4 to TRBJ1-1; 8 bases map to TRBD1. Trimming at V came to 4 bases and at J to 5 bases, leaving 7 bases not matched to a gene. The germline V gene encodes CDR1 SGHNT and CDR2 YYREEE (reference sequence). The CDR3 is 14 residues long. The full variable domain, rest sourced from reference TRBV5-4 and TRBJ1-1, is ETGVTQSPTHLIKTRGQQVTLRCSSQSGHNTVSWYQQALGQGPQFIFQYYREEENGRGNFPPRFSGLQFPNYSSELNVNALELDDSALYLCASSHSGGLTEAFFGQGTRLTVV.

The gene calls are TRBV7-9 and TRBJ2-7, with 11 bases matching TRBD2. The CDR3 sequence is 15 residues long. The J segment lost 4 bases and the V segment lost 4 bases, leaving 6 bases of the junction unmatched. Looked up from germline, CDR1 is SEHNR and CDR2 is FQNEAQ (reference sequence). CDR3 residues: CASSSRTSGSYEQYF. CDR3 bases: TGTGCCAGCAGCTCCCGGACTAGCGGGTCATACGAGCAGTACTTC. The full variable domain, completed using reference TRBV7-9 and TRBJ2-7, is DTGVSQNPRHKITKRGQNVTFRCDPISEHNRLYWYRQTLGQGPEFLTYFQNEAQLEKSRLLSDRFSAERPKGSFSTLEIQRTEQGDSAMYLCASSSRTSGSYEQYFGPGTRLTVT.

V gene TRBV7-9 combines with J gene TRBJ1-2; TRBD1 aligns across 7 bases. Trimming at V came to 0 bases and at J to 7 bases, leaving 5 bases not matched to a gene. Germline V CDR1 and CDR2: SEHNR, FQNEAQ (reference sequence). This CDR3 region has 14 residues. The CDR3 DNA follows: TGTGCCAGCAGCTTAGCGACAGGGTTAAGTGGCTACACCTTC. Translating it yields CASSLATGLSGYTF.

The V call is TRBV7-9, the J call TRBJ2-7; no firm D call. CDR3 length: 12 amino acids. The V gene lost 5 bases and the J gene lost 2 bases, with 7 bases spanning the gap. Germline lookup yields CDR1 SEHNR and CDR2 FQNEAQ (reference sequence). The CDR3 DNA is TGTGCCAGCAGCCGTGGGACCTACGAGCAGTACTTC. The encoded protein is CASSRGTYEQYF.

The chain links TRBV18 to TRBJ1-1, with 7 bases identical to TRBD1. J was trimmed by 4 bases and V by 6 bases; bases with no gene match: 14. CDR1 KGHSH and CDR2 LQKENI come from the germline V gene. CDR3 length: 16 residues. The CDR3 here is CASSRQGVLRGTEAFF. The CDR3 DNA sequence: TGTGCCAGCTCTCGACAGGGTGTGCTGCGGGGCACTGAAGCTTTCTTT.

The chain joins TRBV29-1 to TRBJ2-2; TRBD1 matches at 10 bases. Germline trimming cut 6 bases from V and 8 bases from J; bases unmatched to any gene: 9. The V gene's germline CDR1 is SQVTM and CDR2 ANQGSEA. This CDR3 is 14 amino acids long. The CDR3 loop reads CSVSGQGGGGELFF. CDR3 DNA sequence: TGCAGCGTCTCCGGACAGGGGGGTGGTGGGGAGCTGTTTTTT.

This clone was observed a handful of times. The J gene is TRBJ2-1, the V gene TRBV6-1, with a tentative D call TRBD2 (5 bases). Trimming stripped 10 bases from V and 0 bases from J, with 16 bases between. The CDR3 covers 15 residues. Germline loops: CDR1 MNHNS, CDR2 SASEGT. This CDR3 is CATRSLSGSYNEQFF. CDR3 DNA: TGTGCCACCCGGAGCTTAAGCGGCTCCTACAATGAGCAGTTCTTC.

The chain couples TRBV29-1 to TRBJ1-6; D is unresolved. The CDR3 contains 13 residues. CDR1 and CDR2 from the germline V gene are SQVTM and ANQGSEA. The CDR3 DNA reads as TGCGCCTCTCGAACCGGGTACAATTCACCCCTCCACTTT. Encoded protein: CASRTGYNSPLHF.

The chain carries TRBV10-1 and TRBJ2-1; 11 nucleotides align to TRBD2. Per germline, CDR1 WNHNN and CDR2 SYGVQD (reference sequence). The V segment lost 5 bases and the J segment 5 bases; nucleotides outside the gene matches: 5. The CDR3 runs 15 residues. The CDR3 coding sequence is TGCGCCAGCAGTCCACTAGCGGGAGCAGACAATGAGCAGTTCTTC. Its translation: CASSPLAGADNEQFF.

This chain joins TRBV5-1 and TRBJ1-1; D unclear. The CDR3 totals 16 residues. Germline V gene data show CDR1 as SGHRS and CDR2 as YFSETQ. V lost 0 bases, J lost 1 base, and 13 bases lay in between. The CDR3 spells CASSLGYRGSNTEAFF. CDR3 bases: TGCGCCAGCAGCTTGGGGTATCGGGGTTCGAACACTGAAGCTTTCTTT.

The chain uses TRBV2 and TRBJ2-3, with 10 nucleotides matching TRBD1. The CDR3 covers 15 residues. Germline CDR1 SNHLY, CDR2 FYNNEI. J gave up 7 bases and V 1 base, and 5 bases lay outside the gene matches. The CDR3 DNA reads TGTGCCAGCAGTGAAGGACAGGGGGCAAGGAATACGCAGTATTTT. It translates to CASSEGQGARNTQYF.